This T cell receptor (beta chain) derives from a study of T cells in Graves' hyperthyroidism and ophthalmopathy. This clonotype was seen a handful of times. Amplification of TCR beta CDR3 regions used RNA as the template. Researchers ran a first-round RT-PCR on the TCR CDR3 using the HTBI primer set. TCRdb re-called the multiplex PCR reads with MiXCR, one entry per CDR3 protein. The table shows about 680,000 distinct CDR3 sequences, with just over 35% occurring only once. The TCR originated in a middle-aged woman with Graves' hyperthyroidism. Input material: blood.

The CDR3 spells CAISERGQSTDTQYF. CDR3 sequence (DNA): TGTGCCATCAGCGAGCGCGGACAAAGCACAGATACGCAGTATTTT. This chain links TRBV10-3 with TRBJ2-3, with D perhaps TRBD1 (5 bases). Germline CDR1 is ENHRY and CDR2 is SYGVKD. The CDR3 covers 15 residues. V lost 6 bases and J 0 bases, leaving 13 bases between the germline ends.